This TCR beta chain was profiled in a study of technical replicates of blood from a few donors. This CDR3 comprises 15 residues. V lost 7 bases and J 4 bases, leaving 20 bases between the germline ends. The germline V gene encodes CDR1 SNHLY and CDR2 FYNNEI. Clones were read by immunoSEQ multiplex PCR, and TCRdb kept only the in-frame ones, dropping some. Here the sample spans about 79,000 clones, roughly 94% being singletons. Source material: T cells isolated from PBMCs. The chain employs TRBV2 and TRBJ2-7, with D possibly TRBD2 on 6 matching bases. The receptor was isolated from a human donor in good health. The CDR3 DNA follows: TGTGCCAGCAATCCACCCCGAACTAGCCCTTACGAGCAGTACTTC. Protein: CASNPPRTSPYEQYF.